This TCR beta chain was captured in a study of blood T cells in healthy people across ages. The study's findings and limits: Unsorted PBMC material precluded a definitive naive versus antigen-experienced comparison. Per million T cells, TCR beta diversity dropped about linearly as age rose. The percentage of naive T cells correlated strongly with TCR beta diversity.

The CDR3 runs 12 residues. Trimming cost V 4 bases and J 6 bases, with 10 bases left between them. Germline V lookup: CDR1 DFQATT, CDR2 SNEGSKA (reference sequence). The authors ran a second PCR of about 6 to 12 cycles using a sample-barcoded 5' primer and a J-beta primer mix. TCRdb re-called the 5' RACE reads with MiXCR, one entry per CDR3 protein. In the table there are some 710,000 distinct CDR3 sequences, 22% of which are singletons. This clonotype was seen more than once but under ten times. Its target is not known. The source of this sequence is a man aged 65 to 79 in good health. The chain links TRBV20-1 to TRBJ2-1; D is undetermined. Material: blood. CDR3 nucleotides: TGCAGTGCTATTGGTTTAGGCAATGAGCAGTTCTTC. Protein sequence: CSAIGLGNEQFF.